Listed here is a single TCR beta chain. Molecular-barcoded quantitative 5'-RACE produced these TCR beta libraries. MiXCR, applied by TCRdb to the 5' RACE reads, yields one record per CDR3 protein. In the table there are 350,000 to 450,000 distinct CDR3 sequences, roughly 20% of which are singletons. These data are taken from a study of CD8 T cells in ankylosing spondylitis. The sequence was obtained from a male donor with ankylosing spondylitis or in good health (not recorded which). What was sequenced was blood, either unsorted or a sorted T cell fraction (not recorded which).

The DNA for the CDR3 is TGTGCCAGCAGTGAAATACGGACCCAGTACTTC. Amino acids: CASSEIRTQYF. The rearrangement joins TRBV2 to TRBJ2-5; D call uncertain. V was cut by 2 bases and J by 7 bases, with 5 bases left in between. CDR3 size: 11 residues. Germline CDR1 reads SNHLY; CDR2 reads FYNNEI.